This TCR beta chain was observed in a study of blood T cell repertoires in COVID-19. Study background: Donors in the United States, Italy and Spain gave samples during acute or convalescent COVID-19. From T cells, B-cell-depleted T cells, or PBMCs came the material, which was cDNA or gDNA.

Repertoires were generated with immunoSEQ multiplex PCR, while TCRdb's copy carries only in-frame clones and drops some. This table has around 300,000 clones, around 86% appearing once. Germline assignment: CDR1 MNHEY and CDR2 SVGAGI. V gave up 0 bases and J gave up 0 bases, with 6 bases separating them. This CDR3 spans 15 amino acids. The receptor was derived from a woman under 40 with active or convalescent COVID-19. The sample was peripheral blood. The gene calls are TRBV6-5 and TRBJ1-3, with D maybe TRBD1 (6 bases). In DNA, the CDR3 is TGTGCCAGCAGTTACTCCAGGGGCTCTGGAAACACCATATATTTT. Translated: CASSYSRGSGNTIYF.